The 29 T cell receptor beta chains in this list originate from one sample, sequenced in a study of CXCR3-negative and CXCR3-positive naive CD8 T cells. Study outcomes and limitations: Researchers report that CXCR3-positive naive cells carry more hydrophobic TRB CDR3s than CXCR3-negative naive cells.

The authors prepared UMI-labeled TRB cDNA libraries by 5' RACE. Following a re-call of the 5' RACE reads, TCRdb has one entry per CDR3 protein and lacks DNA. The sample holds about 150,000 distinct CDR3 sequences. The antigens of these receptors remain unknown. The specimen sequenced was naive CXCR3+ CD8+ T cells from blood. Subset given: CD45RO-CCR7+CD27+CD95- naive CD8+ T cells expressing CXCR3 (TNR3+). The receptors stem from a human donor in good health. Some clones in this sample may be carry-over from other donors' samples.

This chain joins TRBV28 and TRBJ2-1; as DNA is missing, the TRBD1 call by TCRdb cannot be tested. Germline values: CDR1 MDHEN, CDR2 SYDVKM. This CDR3 has 15 residues. The CDR3 region is CAITHGGASYNEQFF.

The chain has TRBV7-9 and TRBJ1-1; absent DNA, TCRdb's TRBD1 call cannot be checked. The CDR3 runs 14 residues. Germline assignment: CDR1 SEHNR and CDR2 FQNEAQ (reference sequence). The chain's CDR3 is CASSPGPRGTEAFF.

The chain recombines TRBV7-3 with TRBJ1-2. The CDR3 is made up of 14 amino acids. Germline lookup yields CDR1 SGHTA and CDR2 FQGTGA. CDR3 sequence: CASTSDVAGEGYTF.

J is TRBJ1-1 and V is TRBV28. The CDR3 has 15 amino acids. The germline V gene has CDR1 MDHEN and CDR2 SYDVKM. The CDR3 reads CASSFHWKENTEAFF.

This chain connects TRBV28 to TRBJ2-7. Per the germline V gene, CDR1 is MDHEN and CDR2 is SYDVKM. This CDR3 spans 11 amino acids. CDR3 sequence: CASSPNDEQYF.

V usage is TRBV29-1 and J usage is TRBJ2-7; TCRdb proposes TRBD2, but this gene call is untestable without DNA. Germline V gives CDR1 SQVTM, CDR2 ANQGSEA. CDR3 size: 11 residues. CDR3 residues: CSVEDGSEQYF.

V usage is TRBV4-3 and J usage is TRBJ2-5; TCRdb's D call of TRBD1 is untestable without DNA. Germline-derived CDR1 and CDR2 are LGHNA and YSLEER. The CDR3 runs 15 residues. The CDR3 loop is CASSLGTGVVETQYF.

This chain uses TRBV2 with TRBJ2-3; TCRdb names TRBD2, which stays unverified in the absence of DNA. Germline loops: CDR1 SNHLY, CDR2 FYNNEI. There are 17 residues in the CDR3. The CDR3 protein is CASTDPGTSGRTDTQYF.

This chain uses TRBV19 with TRBJ1-2. This CDR3 comprises 13 residues. Germline loops: CDR1 LNHDA, CDR2 SQIVND (reference sequence). CDR3 sequence: CASSISSVHGYTF.

The chain links TRBV29-1 to TRBJ2-1; without DNA, the TCRdb call of TRBD2 cannot be checked. The length of the CDR3 is 14 residues. The V gene's germline CDR1 is SQVTM and CDR2 ANQGSEA. The CDR3 loop is CSVEEPLVGNEQFF.

This chain connects TRBV29-1 to TRBJ1-2; without DNA, the TCRdb call of TRBD1 cannot be checked. The CDR3 is 15 amino acids. Germline-derived CDR1 and CDR2 are SQVTM and ANQGSEA. CDR3 region: CSVVQGEYSDYGYTF.

This sequence joins TRBV29-1 and TRBJ2-1; absent DNA, TCRdb's TRBD2 call cannot be checked. From germline, CDR1 is SQVTM and CDR2 ANQGSEA. This CDR3 comprises 17 residues. CDR3 region: CSAGLAGVRTTYNEQFF.

The genes are TRBV6-4 and TRBJ2-3; TCRdb lists TRBD2, though no DNA is available to test this call. Germline CDR1 is MRHNA and CDR2 is SNTAGT. CDR3 length: 15 amino acids. This CDR3 reads CASSDRSGSLDTQYF.

CDR3 region: CASRITGWAGELFF. The rearrangement uses TRBV12-3 or TRBV12-4 and TRBJ2-2; TCRdb's assignment of TRBD1 cannot be checked, as there is no DNA. This CDR3 spans 14 amino acids.

The chain couples TRBV28 to TRBJ2-7; TCRdb designates TRBD1, a call that cannot be tested without DNA. Germline V gene data show CDR1 as MDHEN and CDR2 as SYDVKM. This CDR3 region has 14 residues. The CDR3 loop is CASSSGAVGYEQYF. The full variable domain, completed using reference TRBV28 and TRBJ2-7, is DVKVTQSSRYLVKRTGEKVFLECVQDMDHENMFWYRQDPGLGLRLIYFSYDVKMKEKGDIPEGYSVSREKKERFSLILESASTNQTSMYLCASSSGAVGYEQYFGPGTRLTVT.

CDR3 residues: CSAPAYVGETQYF. The genes are TRBV20-1 and TRBJ2-5; the TRBD2 assignment by TCRdb is unverifiable without DNA. The germline V gene has CDR1 DFQATT and CDR2 SNEGSKA (reference sequence). This CDR3 contains 13 residues.

The chain is built from TRBV28 and TRBJ2-1. Germline V gene data show CDR1 as MDHEN and CDR2 as SYDVKM. This CDR3 has 13 amino acids. CDR3 loop: CASSLVLGNEQFF.

The chain joins TRBV28 to TRBJ2-2; TCRdb's D gene call, TRBD2, goes unchecked for lack of DNA. Germline CDR1 reads MDHEN; CDR2 reads SYDVKM. This CDR3 is built from 17 residues. The CDR3 spells CASTELAGGGNTGELFF.

The rearrangement uses TRBV19 and TRBJ2-7; TCRdb selects TRBD2, and the lack of DNA leaves this call unchecked. CDR1 LNHDA and CDR2 SQIVND come from the germline V gene (reference sequence). This CDR3 has 13 residues. The CDR3 here is CASSISEGYEQYF.

The chain carries TRBV5-8 and TRBJ2-1; the TCRdb call, TRBD1, lacks DNA for checking. The CDR3 consists of 17 residues. Germline V lookup: CDR1 SGHTS, CDR2 YDEGEE. CDR3 residues: CASSLLVAGLSYNEQFF. Full variable domain (outside the CDR3, taken from reference TRBV5-8 and TRBJ2-1): EAGVTQSPTHLIKTRGQQATLRCSPISGHTSVYWYQQALGLGLQFLLWYDEGEERNRGNFPPRFSGRQFPNYSSELNVNALELEDSALYLCASSLLVAGLSYNEQFFGPGTRLTVL.

The V call is TRBV13, the J call TRBJ2-2; TCRdb reports TRBD1, a call that lacks DNA to check it against. The CDR3 is 15 amino acids. Germline V gene sequence: CDR1 PRHDT, CDR2 FYEKMQ (reference sequence). The CDR3 reads CASTSRGSNTGELFF.

The gene calls are TRBV21-1 and TRBJ1-5; there is no DNA to check the TCRdb D call of TRBD1. TRBV21-1 counts as a pseudogene. This CDR3 has 15 amino acids. This chain's CDR3 is CVSSETGFFNQPQHF.

The chain couples TRBV28 to TRBJ2-1. Germline values: CDR1 MDHEN, CDR2 SYDVKM. The CDR3 length is 14 residues. The CDR3 here is CASSLGRTYNEQFF.

V and J are TRBV28 and TRBJ2-7; as DNA is missing, the TRBD2 call by TCRdb cannot be tested. Germline V lookup: CDR1 MDHEN, CDR2 SYDVKM. The CDR3 is made up of 14 amino acids. The CDR3 sequence is CASSLAGGGYEQYF.

This rearrangement joins TRBV11-2 to TRBJ2-5. The germline V gene encodes CDR1 SGHAT and CDR2 FQNNGV. The length of the CDR3 is 15 residues. The CDR3: CASSFATWVQETQYF. Together with reference TRBV11-2 and TRBJ2-5, the CDR3 gives the full variable domain: EAGVAQSPRYKIIEKRQSVAFWCNPISGHATLYWYQQILGQGPKLLIQFQNNGVVDDSQLPKDRFSAERLKGVDSTLKIQPAKLEDSAVYLCASSFATWVQETQYFGPGTRLLVL.

J is TRBJ1-1 and V is TRBV24-1. The CDR3 extends over 13 amino acids. CDR1 is KGHDR, CDR2 SFDVKD, per germline. The CDR3 protein is CASSLGDFGEAFF.

The gene calls are TRBV20-1 and TRBJ2-7. Per germline, CDR1 DFQATT and CDR2 SNEGSKA (reference sequence). The CDR3 totals 15 residues. CDR3 loop: CSARDPDGISYEQYF.

The J gene is TRBJ1-5, the V gene TRBV4-1; as DNA is missing, the TRBD1 call by TCRdb cannot be tested. The germline V gene encodes CDR1 MGHRA and CDR2 YSYEKL. The CDR3 is 15 amino acids. This CDR3 is CASNLWATGTQPQHF.

The chain carries TRBV29-1 and TRBJ2-3. The germline V gene has CDR1 SQVTM and CDR2 ANQGSEA. This CDR3 comprises 13 residues. CDR3 residues: CSVEAWAEDTQYF.